These 22 T cell receptor beta chains share one sample of origin, sequenced in a study of molecular identifiers for immune sequencing clone quantification. TCRdb re-derived calls from the PCR reads in MiXCR, one entry per CDR3 protein. The table lists several thousand distinct CDR3 sequences, about a third of them singletons. The sequencing sample was made of naive CD8+ T cells from blood, with Jurkat cell RNA spiked in. The subset: FACS-sorted CD8+CD4-CCR7+CD45RA+ naive T cells. The receptors were sampled from a human donor in good health. Some libraries in this study had Jurkat cell RNA spiked in.

The gene calls are TRBV6-2 or TRBV6-3 and TRBJ2-5; perhaps D is TRBD1 or TRBD2 (5 bases each). This CDR3 is built from 15 residues. Trimming pared 5 bases from V and 3 bases from J, leaving 16 bases between. Germline V CDR1 and CDR2: MNHEY, SVGEGT. The CDR3: CASSPEGFREETQYF. DNA for the CDR3: TGTGCCAGCAGTCCCGAGGGGTTTCGGGAAGAGACCCAGTACTTC.

This clonotype was detected a few times. In DNA, the CDR3 is TGTGCCAGCAGTGATGACCGTGGCAGTGAAGCTTTCTTT. This encodes CASSDDRGSEAFF. The chain links TRBV28 to TRBJ1-1; D call uncertain. Trimming shortened V by 5 bases and J by 7 bases, and 14 bases separated the two germline ends. Looked up from germline, CDR1 is MDHEN and CDR2 is SYDVKM. The CDR3 is made up of 13 amino acids.

As regards this clonotype: This may come from a read error, since a much larger clone is one base off. No conserved phenylalanine or tryptophan ends this CDR3, so it is likely a read error. The CDR3 bases are TGTGCCATCAGTGAAAGTGGGTCACCCCTCCACATT. Translating it yields CAISESGSPLHI. This chain uses TRBV10-3 with TRBJ1-6; D unclear. The CDR3 is 12 amino acids. Germline assignment: CDR1 ENHRY and CDR2 SYGVKD. Trimming pared 3 bases from V and 10 bases from J, leaving 7 bases between.

The chain is built from TRBV6-1 and TRBJ2-7, with 8 bases fitting TRBD2. This CDR3 spans 13 amino acids. Germline V gene data show CDR1 as MNHNS and CDR2 as SASEGT. The CDR3 protein is CDCSGAGGYEQYF. In DNA, the CDR3 is TGTGACTGCAGTGGGGCGGGGGGTTACGAGCAGTACTTC.

The chain couples TRBV7-6 to TRBJ2-6; no firm D call. The CDR3 totals 16 residues. Deletions cut 5 bases from V and 0 bases from J, with 11 bases between. In germline, CDR1 is SGHVS, CDR2 FNYEAQ. The CDR3, as DNA: TGTGCCAGCAGCCCCGGCTGGAACTCTGGGGCCAACGTCCTGACTTTC. It translates to CASSPGWNSGANVLTF.

This clonotype was picked up a small number of times. V gene TRBV29-1 combines with J gene TRBJ2-1; 14 positions agree with TRBD2. The germline gives CDR1 SQVTM, CDR2 ANQGSEA. The CDR3 loop spans 19 amino acids. V lost 3 bases, J lost 1 base, and 11 bases stayed unmatched. The CDR3 loop reads CSVDSFGTSGSRSYNEQFF. CDR3 sequence (DNA): TGCAGCGTTGACTCTTTTGGGACTAGCGGGAGTCGTTCCTACAATGAGCAGTTCTTC.

In its sample, this clonotype is medium-sized. The chain recombines TRBV7-2 with TRBJ2-5; no reliable D call. CDR3 length equals 16 residues. CDR1 is SGHTA and CDR2 is FQGNSA in the germline V gene. V was clipped by 1 base and J by 2 bases, with 14 bases between them. CDR3 in amino acids: CASSLDLLALQETQYF. The CDR3 DNA is TGTGCCAGCAGCTTAGACCTACTCGCTCTTCAAGAGACCCAGTACTTC.

The CDR3 region has the DNA TGTGCCACCGAAGAGCGCTACAATGAGCAGTTCTTC. It is translated as CATEERYNEQFF. V is TRBV19 and J is TRBJ2-1; D gene unclear. The CDR3 runs to 12 residues. The germline V gene encodes CDR1 LNHDA and CDR2 SQIVND (reference sequence). The V end lost 10 bases, the J end lost 3 bases, and 10 bases lay between the germline ends.

A note on this clonotype: This could be a read error, since a much larger clone is one nucleotide away. The J gene is TRBJ2-1, the V gene TRBV4-3; possibly TRBD1 for D (8 bases). The closer fit of TRBJ2-7 to the DNA end suggests the J call may be wrong. The CDR3 runs to 14 residues. Germline CDR1 reads LGHNA; CDR2 reads YSLEER. CDR3 nucleotide sequence: TGCGCCAGCAGCCAAGGGACAGGGAGGGGTGAGCAGTACTTC. It translates to CASSQGTGRGEQYF.

This clonotype was observed a few times. CDR3 in amino acids: CASRTDWGYSEYEQYF. The CDR3 DNA follows: TGTGCCAGCAGGACCGACTGGGGGTACAGCGAGTACGAGCAGTACTTC. The chain links TRBV6-1 to TRBJ2-7; D is perhaps TRBD1 or TRBD2 (5 bases each). CDR1 and CDR2 from the germline V gene are MNHNS and SASEGT. Trimming took off 6 bases at V and 4 bases at J, with 22 bases between the two ends. The CDR3 covers 16 residues.

This clonotype came up a few times. The chain recombines TRBV11-3 with TRBJ2-3; possibly TRBD1 or TRBD2 for D (6 bases each). CDR1 is SGHNT and CDR2 is YENEEA in the germline V gene. Trimming removed 5 bases from V and 4 bases from J, with 10 bases in between. CDR3 length: 13 residues. CDR3 coding DNA: TGTGCCAGCAGCAGGGGGACTGCAGATACGCAGTATTTT. It translates to CASSRGTADTQYF.

This clonotype was counted only a few times. V gene TRBV7-8 combines with J gene TRBJ2-3; D ambiguous. V dropped 1 base and J dropped 4 bases, with 6 bases sitting between them. This CDR3 is 13 amino acids long. From germline, CDR1 is SGHVS and CDR2 FQNEAQ. The CDR3 DNA reads as TGTGCCAGCAGCTTAGGAGTCGCAGATACGCAGTATTTT. Its translation: CASSLGVADTQYF.

This clonotype turned up a few times. CDR3: CASSQDARTGYTYEQYF. CDR3 nucleotide sequence: TGTGCCAGCAGCCAAGATGCGAGGACAGGGTACACCTACGAGCAGTACTTC. The chain employs TRBV3-1 and TRBJ2-7; 8 positions agree with TRBD1. The CDR3 loop spans 17 amino acids. Per the germline V gene, CDR1 is LGHDT and CDR2 is YNNKEL (reference sequence). Trimming at V came to 0 bases and at J to 2 bases, leaving 9 bases not matched to a gene.

This clonotype was counted between two and nine times. V is TRBV19 and J is TRBJ2-1; D is possibly TRBD1 (5 bases). From germline, CDR1 is LNHDA and CDR2 SQIVND (reference sequence). The V and J ends lost 3 bases and 7 bases respectively, with 10 bases between them. The CDR3 is 13 residues long. The CDR3 coding sequence is TGTGCCAGTAGTATTGGTTCAGGGAATGAGCAGTTCTTC. Protein: CASSIGSGNEQFF. Variable domain in full (rest from reference TRBV19 and TRBJ2-1): DGGITQSPKYLFRKEGQNVTLSCEQNLNHDAMYWYRQDPGQGLRLIYYSQIVNDFQKGDIAEGYSVSREKKESFPLTVTSAQKNPTAFYLCASSIGSGNEQFFGPGTRLTVL.

This clonotype was picked up a small number of times. This chain joins TRBV4-3 and TRBJ1-4; 7 bases line up with TRBD1. V trimming: 0 bases; J trimming: 1 base; junction bases outside the gene matches: 8. The V gene's germline CDR1 is LGHNA and CDR2 YSLEER. The CDR3 runs 18 residues. Written as DNA, the CDR3 is TGCGCCAGCAGCCAAGATCCAGGGACAGTCGAAACTAATGAAAAACTGTTTTTT. Translated: CASSQDPGTVETNEKLFF.

The chain recombines TRBV28 with TRBJ2-7, with D unclear. This CDR3 contains 15 residues. V lost 6 bases and J 2 bases, leaving 17 bases between the germline ends. The germline V gene has CDR1 MDHEN and CDR2 SYDVKM. This CDR3 reads CASSHRPSAAYEQYF. The CDR3 DNA is TGTGCCAGCAGCCATCGCCCTAGTGCGGCCTACGAGCAGTACTTC.

Turning to this clonotype: This sequence may be a read error, since a much larger clone differs from it by one base. The chain uses TRBV28 and TRBJ1-5; weak D call: TRBD1 (6 bases). V was trimmed by 0 bases and J by 9 bases, leaving 21 bases between them. The germline CDR1 and CDR2 sequences are MDHEN and SYDVKM. The CDR3 length is 17 residues. The CDR3 loop reads CASSLWTDGGGVRPQHF. As DNA, the CDR3 is TGTGCCAGCAGTTTATGGACGGACGGAGGGGGGGTTCGGCCCCAGCATTTT. Supplemented by reference TRBV28 and TRBJ1-5, the full variable domain reads DVKVTQSSRYLVKRTGEKVFLECVQDMDHENMFWYRQDPGLGLRLIYFSYDVKMKEKGDIPEGYSVSREKKERFSLILESASTNQTSMYLCASSLWTDGGGVRPQHFGDGTRLSIL.

About this clonotype itself: Being one base from a much bigger clone, this may be a read error. It is likely a read error, because the conserved phenylalanine at the end of the CDR3 is missing. The V and J genes are TRBV28 and TRBJ2-1, with D unresolved. Per the germline V gene, CDR1 is MDHEN and CDR2 is SYDVKM. The CDR3 loop spans 13 amino acids. V was shortened by 2 bases and J by 8 bases, with 10 bases between the two germline ends. This CDR3 is CASSLLPKDEQFI. In DNA, the CDR3 is TGTGCCAGCAGTTTACTTCCCAAGGATGAGCAGTTCATC.

This clonotype has only a few counts. The chain couples TRBV7-9 to TRBJ1-5; D ambiguous. Trimming took off 4 bases at V and 4 bases at J, with 8 bases between the two ends. The CDR3 runs to 13 residues. Germline-derived CDR1 and CDR2 are SEHNR and FQNEAQ (reference sequence). The DNA for the CDR3 is TGTGCCAGCAGCTCCCGCGAGAATCAGCCCCAGCATTTT. Translation gives CASSSRENQPQHF. Full variable domain (remainder filled in from reference TRBV7-9 and TRBJ1-5): DTGVSQNPRHKITKRGQNVTFRCDPISEHNRLYWYRQTLGQGPEFLTYFQNEAQLEKSRLLSDRFSAERPKGSFSTLEIQRTEQGDSAMYLCASSSRENQPQHFGDGTRLSIL.

This clonotype was found a few times. V gene TRBV12-3 or TRBV12-4 combines with J gene TRBJ1-1; D is uncertain. The CDR3 loop spans 11 amino acids. The ends were cut back, 6 bases at V and 2 bases at J, with 4 bases in the middle. The CDR3 is CASSPNTEAFF. The CDR3 DNA is TGTGCCAGCAGCCCAAACACTGAAGCTTTCTTT.

About this clonotype itself: At one end, the junction sequence differs from germline, possibly due to a read error. The J gene is TRBJ2-5, the V gene TRBV5-1; the D gene is possibly TRBD2 (5 bases). This CDR3 is 15 amino acids long. Germline CDR1 and CDR2: SGHRS and YFSETQ. The CDR3 region is CASSLEGLAAETLYF. The DNA for the CDR3 is TGCGCCAGCAGCTTGGAGGGTCTAGCAGCTGAGACCCTGTACTTC.

V usage is TRBV28 and J usage is TRBJ2-3; 13 positions match TRBD2. The CDR3 length is 17 residues. After removal of 3 bases from V and 2 bases from J, the junction contained 5 bases not matched to a gene. Germline V gene data show CDR1 as MDHEN and CDR2 as SYDVKM. In DNA, the CDR3 is TGTGCCAGCAGTTTCCCACTAGCGGGAGGGCCCACAGATACGCAGTATTTT. It encodes CASSFPLAGGPTDTQYF.